Here is one T cell receptor (beta chain) with its context. Its cognate antigen is unknown. With 1 base removed from V and 6 bases from J, the gap between germline ends came to 16 bases. CDR3 length equals 16 residues. The germline gives CDR1 SEHNR, CDR2 FQNEAQ (reference sequence). This entry is derived from a study of OX40 agonist ivuxolimab in advanced cancers. On the study more broadly: Those treated in dose escalation had hepatocellular carcinoma, melanoma, renal cell cancer or head and neck cancer. One hepatocellular carcinoma and a couple of cutaneous melanoma patients partially responded. Study results and limitations: Also showing low normalized T-cell clonal expansion were some of the nonresponders.

Only in-frame clones appear in the TCRdb table, and some are missing; sequencing was by immunoSEQ multiplex PCR. Here the sample spans over 15,000 clones, 81% being singletons. The chain uses TRBV7-9 and TRBJ2-1; D possibly corresponds to TRBD1 (5 bases). The input for sequencing was CD4+ or CD8+ T cells sorted from blood, taken in a trial of the OX40 agonist ivuxolimab. This TCR was sampled from an adult with an advanced solid tumor such as melanoma, head and neck, liver or kidney cancer. The CDR3 coding sequence is TGTGCCAGCAGCTTAGATGTGGGGCTGAAGGGCAATGAGCAGTTCTTC. As protein: CASSLDVGLKGNEQFF.